This is a list of T cell receptor beta chains from one sample in a study of blood T cell repertoires in COVID-19. This table comes from immunoSEQ multiplex PCR, and its TCRdb copy is limited to in-frame clones, with some not included. The table includes about 78,000 clones, about 90% detected once. Sequencing was done on a sample of peripheral blood. These TCRs come from a woman in her fifties or sixties in a cohort sampled during active COVID-19. Both conserved end residues are part of each CDR3. Each record gives: V gene, clone size, J gene, D gene, CDR3 DNA, CDR3 protein. A D gene is named only where the DNA matches it firmly. Clone size is not always given. Where it is, it says once, few, many or a class for expanded clones.

TRBV27,NA,TRBJ1-5,NA,TGTGCCAGCAGTGTTCAGGGGAATAATCAGCCCCAGCATTTT,CASSVQGNNQPQHF
TRBV15,NA,TRBJ2-3,NA,TGTGCCACCAGCAGAGGTTACACAGATACGCAGTATTTT,CATSRGYTDTQYF
TRBV15,NA,TRBJ2-3,TRBD2,TGTGCCACCAGCCCTTTCGGGGGGACTAGCACAGATACGCAGTATTTT,CATSPFGGTSTDTQYF
TRBV14,NA,TRBJ2-1,TRBD2,TGTGCCAGCAGCCACCGACTAGCGGGAGGGCGTCCCCGGCTCGATGAGCAGTTCTTC,CASSHRLAGGRPRLDEQFF
TRBV5-4,NA,TRBJ1-3,TRBD1,TGTGCCAGCAGCAGAGGTAGGGGACAGGATTACGGAAGCTCTGGAAACACCATATATTTT,CASSRGRGQDYGSSGNTIYF
TRBV4-1,NA,TRBJ2-1,TRBD2,TGCGCCAGCAGCCAAGATGAGGCGGGAGAAGGCTCCAATGAGCAGTTCTTC,CASSQDEAGEGSNEQFF
TRBV5-1,NA,TRBJ1-1,NA,TGCGCCAGCAGCTGGGGACACGGGGATGTCGCTGAAGCTTTCTTT,CASSWGHGDVAEAFF
TRBV12-3/TRBV12-4,NA,TRBJ1-2,TRBD1,TGTGCCAGCACCCCGGGACAGGATGGCTACACCTTC,CASTPGQDGYTF
TRBV10-1,once,TRBJ2-3,NA,TGCGCCAGCAGTCCCGCGGTTAAAGATACGCAGTATTTT,CASSPAVKDTQYF
TRBV5-4,once,TRBJ2-2,TRBD1,TGTGCCAGCAGCCCTGTAGACAGGGGAAGAGCCGGGGAGCTGTTTTTT,CASSPVDRGRAGELFF
TRBV5-6,once,TRBJ1-4,NA,TGTGCCAGCAGCTCCGGGAGAACTAATGAAAAACTGTTTTTT,CASSSGRTNEKLFF
TRBV28,NA,TRBJ1-6,NA,TGTGCCAGCAGTTCCCAGACAGGCGACCATTCACCCCTCCACTTT,CASSSQTGDHSPLHF
TRBV6-6,NA,TRBJ1-2,TRBD1,TGTGCCAGCAGCCAGGGGGAAGCTAACTATGGCTACACCTTC,CASSQGEANYGYTF
TRBV4-2,NA,TRBJ2-3,TRBD2,TGTGCCAGCAGCCAAGAGGTGGGACTAGTGACAGATACGCAGTATTTT,CASSQEVGLVTDTQYF
TRBV21-1,NA,TRBJ1-5,NA,TGTGCCAGCAGCCACACAAGGGGGTTTGGTCAGCCCCAGCATTTT,CASSHTRGFGQPQHF
TRBV7-9,NA,TRBJ1-1,TRBD1,TGTGCCAGCAGCGCGGGACAGGGGCTGTCGGACACTGAAGCTTTCTTT,CASSAGQGLSDTEAFF
TRBV7-5,once,TRBJ1-2,NA,TGTGCCAGAAGCTTAATGGGGGCAGCGAACTATGGCTACACCTTC,CARSLMGAANYGYTF
TRBV2,NA,TRBJ1-4,TRBD1,TGTGCCACCTCATTTGACAGGGAAGGTGAAAAACTGTTTTTT,CATSFDREGEKLFF
TRBV10-3,NA,TRBJ2-5,NA,TGTGCCATCAGTGGGGGGCTAACGGGGCTAGAGACCCAGTACTTC,CAISGGLTGLETQYF
TRBV2,NA,TRBJ1-2,TRBD1,TGTGCCAGCAGTATCATCCGGGACAGGGGCCGGGGCTACACCTTC,CASSIIRDRGRGYTF
TRBV5-1,NA,TRBJ1-4,NA,TGCGCCAGCAATACAGGGAAATCTAATGAAAAACTGTTTTTT,CASNTGKSNEKLFF
TRBV5-4,NA,TRBJ2-2,NA,TGTGCCAGCAGCTTGTACAGGGGGGGAAACGGGGAGCTGTTTTTT,CASSLYRGGNGELFF
TRBV9,NA,TRBJ2-5,TRBD2,TGTGCCAGCAGGCCAGAGCGGGGAGGGGAAGAGACCCAGTACTTC,CASRPERGGEETQYF
TRBV7-8,NA,TRBJ1-2,NA,TGTGCCAGCAGCTTGACAGTTATGGTAGGGGGAGGCTACACCTTC,CASSLTVMVGGGYTF
TRBV18,NA,TRBJ2-1,TRBD1,TGTGCCAGCTCACAGGCCGGGACAGGGTTGAATGAGCAGTTCTTC,CASSQAGTGLNEQFF
TRBV27,NA,TRBJ1-1,TRBD1,TGTGCCAGCAGTCCCTCCGGGACAGTGAACACTGAAGCTTTCTTT,CASSPSGTVNTEAFF
TRBV7-9,NA,TRBJ2-7,NA,TGTGCCAGCAGCTTACCCCCGGACGAGCAGTACTTC,CASSLPPDEQYF
TRBV27,NA,TRBJ2-1,NA,TGTGCCAGCAGTCCAGGGTACGGTGGCAATGAGCAGTTCTTC,CASSPGYGGNEQFF
TRBV5-1,NA,TRBJ2-3,NA,TGCGCCAGCAGCCGTCAACAGGTCACAGATACGCAGTATTTT,CASSRQQVTDTQYF
TRBV5-1,NA,TRBJ2-7,TRBD1,TGCGCCAGCAGCTATCGACAGGGGGCAAGCTCCTACGAGCAGTACTTC,CASSYRQGASSYEQYF
TRBV27,NA,TRBJ2-2,TRBD2,TGTGCCAGCAGTTTGGGGTTAGCGGGAGTTAGGACCGGGGAGCTGTTTTTT,CASSLGLAGVRTGELFF
TRBV19,NA,TRBJ2-6,NA,TGTGCCAGTAGTTTACAGGGTTTATCTGGGGCCAACGTCCTGACTTTC,CASSLQGLSGANVLTF
TRBV18,once,TRBJ2-1,TRBD1,TGTGCCAGCTCCCCGCAAGTGGGACAGGGAATCTACAATGAGCAGTTCTTC,CASSPQVGQGIYNEQFF
TRBV7-3,NA,TRBJ2-2,NA,TGTGCCAGCAGTTCCCAGGGGTCCCTAGGGACCGGGGAGCTGTTTTTT,CASSSQGSLGTGELFF
TRBV6-1,NA,TRBJ1-2,NA,TGTGCCAGCAGTGAAAGACGGGGAGAAGATGGCTACACCTTC,CASSERRGEDGYTF
TRBV18,once,TRBJ1-2,NA,TGTGCCAGCTCACCGCCGGGGGGCCCTAACTATGGCTACACCTTC,CASSPPGGPNYGYTF
TRBV7-8,few,TRBJ2-1,NA,TGTGCCAGCAGCCCTCAAGCGGGCAACTCCTACAATGAGCAGTTCTTC,CASSPQAGNSYNEQFF
TRBV21-1,NA,TRBJ2-1,NA,TGTGCCAGCAGCAAAATTGGGACTAGCGGATACTACAATGAGCAGTTCTTC,CASSKIGTSGYYNEQFF
TRBV28,NA,TRBJ1-1,TRBD1,TGTGCCAGTAGACAGGGGGCGAGGAGTACTGAAGCTTTCTTT,CASRQGARSTEAFF
TRBV7-8,NA,TRBJ2-2,TRBD1,TGTGCCAGCAGCCCCACAGGGGTCCCCGGGGAGCTGTTTTTT,CASSPTGVPGELFF
TRBV10-3,NA,TRBJ2-2,TRBD1,TGTGCCATCAGTCCGGGACAGGTTAACACCGGGGAGCTGTTTTTT,CAISPGQVNTGELFF
TRBV13,NA,TRBJ2-1,NA,TGTGCCAGCAGCTCCTTAGCGGCAACAATTAACAATGAGCAGTTCTTC,CASSSLAATINNEQFF
TRBV5-1,NA,TRBJ2-2,NA,TGCGCCAGCAGCTTGGGACAGCTCACCGGGGAGCTGTTTTTT,CASSLGQLTGELFF
TRBV27,NA,TRBJ2-5,TRBD1,TGTGCCAGCAGTCCCAGGGGGGAGACCCAGTACTTC,CASSPRGETQYF
TRBV15,NA,TRBJ2-3,NA,TGTGCCACCAGCAGCTTAGATACGCAGTATTTT,CATSSLDTQYF
TRBV30,few,TRBJ2-7,TRBD2,TGTGCCTGGCGGGAGGGGACTTACGAGCAGTACTTC,CAWREGTYEQYF
TRBV13,NA,TRBJ2-3,TRBD1,TGTGCCAGCCAGGTTCAGGGGGTTTTTGGGACAGATACGCAGTATTTT,CASQVQGVFGTDTQYF
TRBV7-8,NA,TRBJ2-1,TRBD2,TGTGCCAGCAGCTTAGCCCAGGGACTAGCCATCCTCTTC,CASSLAQGLAILF